Following are 21 T cell receptor beta chains from one sample sequenced in a study of regulatory T cells in long-lasting Graves disease. iRepertoire HTBI primers and Arm-PCR of CDR3 regions built TCR beta libraries. TCRdb re-derived calls from the multiplex PCR reads in MiXCR, one entry per CDR3 protein. The sample holds approximately 360,000 distinct CDR3 sequences, more than 20% seen once. The sample's time point: persistent/refractory GD, antithyroid drugs over 5 years with positive TRAb. Isolated PBMC RNA provided the starting material for the TCR library. The material sequenced was peripheral blood mononuclear cells (PBMCs), taken when the disease was refractory, from a patient treated with antithyroid drugs. These receptors were obtained from a woman aged 40 to 49 with Graves disease.

Concerning this clonotype: This likely reflects a read error, since a far larger clone is one base away. This chain uses TRBV2 with TRBJ1-1; D is unclear. This CDR3 is 15 amino acids long. Germline V gene data show CDR1 as SNHLY and CDR2 as FYNNEI. The CDR3 here is CASSSQLGRNTEASF. The CDR3 bases are TGTGCCAGCAGCTCGCAACTTGGCCGTAACACTGAAGCTTCCTTT. Together with reference TRBV2 and TRBJ1-1, the CDR3 gives the full variable domain: EPEVTQTPSHQVTQMGQEVILRCVPISNHLYFYWYRQILGQKVEFLVSFYNNEISEKSEIFDDQFSVERPDGSNFTLKIRSTKLEDSAMYFCASSSQLGRNTEASFGQGTRLTVV.

The chain uses TRBV3-1 and TRBJ2-7; 9 bases match TRBD2. This CDR3 contains 15 residues. Looked up from germline, CDR1 is LGHDT and CDR2 is YNNKEL (reference sequence). Unmatched junction bases numbered 4, after V lost 4 bases and J lost 0 bases. DNA for the CDR3: TGTGCCAGCAGCCCCTATAGCGGGAGCTCCTACGAGCAGTACTTC. It translates to CASSPYSGSSYEQYF.

This clonotype appeared many times. The chain employs TRBV28 and TRBJ1-5; possible D gene TRBD1, 6 bases. The CDR3 runs to 14 residues. From germline, CDR1 is MDHEN and CDR2 SYDVKM. Between the trimmed V and J ends, which lost 5 bases and 6 bases, there was a span of 14 bases. The chain's CDR3 is CASSPGGGGQPQHF. The CDR3 coding sequence is TGTGCCAGCAGTCCTGGGGGGGGCGGTCAGCCCCAGCATTTT.

V gene TRBV19 combines with J gene TRBJ2-2; a possible D gene is TRBD2 (5 bases). CDR1 is LNHDA, CDR2 SQIVND, per germline (reference sequence). The CDR3 is 14 amino acids. Trimming removed 3 bases at V and 8 bases at J, with 13 bases between. The CDR3 sequence: CASSMPGMKGELFF. CDR3 coding DNA: TGTGCCAGTAGTATGCCGGGAATGAAGGGGGAGCTGTTTTTT.

This clonotype was seen more than once but under ten times. The J gene is TRBJ2-7, the V gene TRBV28; perhaps TRBD2 as D (6 bases). Trimming removed 2 bases from V and 2 bases from J, with 10 bases in between. CDR3 length: 14 amino acids. Germline V gene lookup returns CDR1 MDHEN and CDR2 SYDVKM. Here the CDR3 DNA reads TGTGCCAGCAGTTTACGGGGGATAGCCTACGAGCAGTACTTC. This codes for CASSLRGIAYEQYF.

This clonotype was recorded many times. This chain uses TRBV15 with TRBJ1-1; possibly TRBD1 for D (5 bases). Germline loops: CDR1 LNHNV, CDR2 YYDKDF (reference sequence). V gave up 1 base and J gave up 9 bases, with 24 bases separating them. The CDR3 has 17 residues. The CDR3 DNA reads TGTGCCACCAGCAGAGTGGCGGCCCAGGGCAGGGCGCGTAAAGCTTTCTTT. Encoded protein: CATSRVAAQGRARKAFF.

The V and J genes are TRBV19 and TRBJ1-1; TRBD1 is a possible D gene (5 bases). The CDR3 contains 18 residues. Germline CDR1 LNHDA, CDR2 SQIVND (reference sequence). The V end was cut by 2 bases, the J end by 0 bases, with 19 bases between. CDR3: CASSIIPGTDLLNTEAFF. In nucleotides, the CDR3 is TGTGCCAGTAGTATAATTCCCGGGACCGACCTTTTGAACACTGAAGCTTTCTTT.

Details on this clonotype: A read error is possible here, since a much larger clone lies one base away. The rearrangement uses TRBV27 and TRBJ1-2; D perhaps matches TRBD1 (5 bases). V was trimmed by 5 bases and J by 8 bases, leaving 15 bases between them. This CDR3 region has 13 residues. The germline gives CDR1 MNHEY, CDR2 SMNVEV (reference sequence). The CDR3 DNA follows: TGTGCCAGCAGTCCTGGGACGATGGGAGGCTACACCTTC. Protein sequence: CASSPGTMGGYTF.

The sample holds a few counts of this clonotype. The chain recombines TRBV7-3 with TRBJ2-5, with D unresolved. V was cut by 4 bases and J by 1 base, with 7 bases left in between. The germline V gene has CDR1 SGHTA and CDR2 FQGTGA. This CDR3 comprises 13 residues. In DNA, the CDR3 is TGTGCCAGCAGCTCCCATATCCAAGAGACCCAGTACTTC. Translated: CASSSHIQETQYF.

The J gene is TRBJ2-3, the V gene TRBV19; TRBD1 matches 7 bases. The ends lost 4 bases at V and 0 bases at J; junction bases unmatched: 4. The CDR3 consists of 15 residues. Looked up from germline, CDR1 is LNHDA and CDR2 is SQIVND (reference sequence). The CDR3 DNA reads TGTGCCAGTAGTAGCTGGGACAGCAGCACAGATACGCAGTATTTT. Translating gives CASSSWDSSTDTQYF.

As for this clonotype: This sequence may be a read error, since a much larger clone differs from it by one base. V gene TRBV12-3 or TRBV12-4 combines with J gene TRBJ2-5, with 8 bases identical to TRBD2. V dropped 4 bases and J dropped 1; count of bases not matched to a gene: 11. The CDR3 consists of 17 residues. CDR3 coding DNA: TGTGCCAGCAGTTCAGAAGTGGCCGGACTAGCCCAAGAGACCCAGTACTTC. This encodes CASSSEVAGLAQETQYF.

This chain connects TRBV18 to TRBJ1-1, with unresolved D. The V gene's germline CDR1 is KGHSH and CDR2 LQKENI. The CDR3 contains 13 residues. V was clipped by 6 bases and J by 0 bases, with 8 bases between them. CDR3 coding DNA: TGTGCCAGCTCTTCCGCCTTGAACACTGAAGCTTTCTTT. Translating it yields CASSSALNTEAFF.

This clonotype was picked up a small number of times. The J gene is TRBJ2-7, the V gene TRBV13; D might be TRBD2 (6 bases). CDR1 PRHDT and CDR2 FYEKMQ come from the germline V gene (reference sequence). Trimming removed 5 bases from V and 6 bases from J, with 23 bases in between. The CDR3 runs 16 residues. Written as DNA, the CDR3 is TGTGCCAGCAGCCACCCCTCGCGCGGGGCCCAGGGCGAGCAGTACTTC. It is translated as CASSHPSRGAQGEQYF. Together with reference TRBV13 and TRBJ2-7, the CDR3 gives the full variable domain: AAGVIQSPRHLIKEKRETATLKCYPIPRHDTVYWYQQGPGQDPQFLISFYEKMQSDKGSIPDRFSAQQFSDYHSELNMSSLELGDSALYFCASSHPSRGAQGEQYFGPGTRLTVT.

This clonotype occurred many times. The V gene is TRBV11-2, the J gene TRBJ2-2, with 16 nucleotides matching TRBD2. CDR3 length equals 19 residues. The V gene's germline CDR1 is SGHAT and CDR2 FQNNGV. The trim removed 1 base at V and 3 bases at J, leaving 5 bases unmatched. The CDR3 DNA reads as TGTGCCAGCAGCTTAGCCTTCGGGACTAGCGGGAGGGACACCGGGGAGCTGTTTTTT. Amino acids: CASSLAFGTSGRDTGELFF.

This clonotype was observed a handful of times. The chain has TRBV28 and TRBJ1-5; D is uncertain. This CDR3 comprises 17 residues. In germline, CDR1 is MDHEN, CDR2 SYDVKM. Trimming left V 1 base short and J 0 bases short, with 13 bases between. CDR3 loop: CASSLSIDGSSNQPQHF. DNA for the CDR3: TGTGCCAGCAGTTTATCTATCGATGGATCTAGCAATCAGCCCCAGCATTTT. The whole variable domain, remainder taken from reference TRBV28 and TRBJ1-5, is DVKVTQSSRYLVKRTGEKVFLECVQDMDHENMFWYRQDPGLGLRLIYFSYDVKMKEKGDIPEGYSVSREKKERFSLILESASTNQTSMYLCASSLSIDGSSNQPQHFGDGTRLSIL.

At least ten counts were recorded for this clonotype. The chain joins TRBV28 to TRBJ2-2; 8 nucleotides align to TRBD2. V dropped 7 bases and J dropped 4; count of bases not matched to a gene: 11. CDR1 and CDR2 from the germline V gene are MDHEN and SYDVKM. This CDR3 has 16 residues. The CDR3 DNA sequence: TGTGCCAGCATTCTCGCGGGACTAGATCCCACCGGGGAGCTGTTTTTT. It specifies CASILAGLDPTGELFF.

The gene calls are TRBV10-2 and TRBJ1-1, with D maybe TRBD1 (5 bases). Trimming removed 7 bases from V and 8 bases from J, with 11 bases in between. This CDR3 is 11 amino acids long. Germline CDR1 reads WSHSY; CDR2 reads SAAADI. CDR3 in amino acids: CASNQGYEAFF. Written as DNA, the CDR3 is TGCGCCAGCAACCAGGGATACGAAGCTTTCTTT.

The V and J genes are TRBV25-1 and TRBJ2-1, with D possibly matching TRBD2 (5 bases). This CDR3 region has 15 residues. Trimming left V 4 bases short and J 8 bases short, with 18 bases between. The V gene's germline CDR1 is MGHDK and CDR2 SYGVNS. The CDR3 region has the DNA TGTGCCAGCAGTGGGGAGATTGGAAAAATCTATGAGCAGTTCTTC. Its protein product is CASSGEIGKIYEQFF.

The chain combines TRBV5-1 with TRBJ2-5; no clear D gene. Germline assignment: CDR1 SGHRS and CDR2 YFSETQ. This CDR3 has 16 residues. V was trimmed by 4 bases and J by 4 bases, leaving 20 bases between them. CDR3 coding DNA: TGCGCCAGCAGCCCTGGGTCCTCCCAATTAAGAGAGACCCAGTACTTC. Residues: CASSPGSSQLRETQYF. The complete variable domain, with remaining parts taken from reference TRBV5-1 and TRBJ2-5, reads KAGVTQTPRYLIKTRGQQVTLSCSPISGHRSVSWYQQTPGQGLQFLFEYFSETQRNKGNFPGRFSGRQFSNSRSEMNVSTLELGDSALYLCASSPGSSQLRETQYFGPGTRLLVL.

This clonotype showed up just a few times. The chain is built from TRBV7-9 and TRBJ1-2, with a weak D call TRBD1 (5 bases). Germline-derived CDR1 and CDR2 are SEHNR and FQNEAQ (reference sequence). This CDR3 has 11 amino acids. Trimming shortened V by 5 bases and J by 6 bases, and 7 bases separated the two germline ends. The CDR3 is CASSQGHGYTF. CDR3 coding DNA: TGTGCCAGCAGCCAGGGACATGGCTACACCTTC.

The sample holds a few counts of this clonotype. The chain uses TRBV19 and TRBJ2-7; TRBD1 might be the D (5 bases). Between the trimmed V and J ends, which lost 4 bases and 0 bases, there was a span of 7 bases. Germline V gene lookup returns CDR1 LNHDA and CDR2 SQIVND (reference sequence). This CDR3 contains 13 residues. This chain's CDR3 is CASSRTPSYEQYF. In DNA, the CDR3 is TGTGCCAGTAGTAGGACACCCTCCTACGAGCAGTACTTC.